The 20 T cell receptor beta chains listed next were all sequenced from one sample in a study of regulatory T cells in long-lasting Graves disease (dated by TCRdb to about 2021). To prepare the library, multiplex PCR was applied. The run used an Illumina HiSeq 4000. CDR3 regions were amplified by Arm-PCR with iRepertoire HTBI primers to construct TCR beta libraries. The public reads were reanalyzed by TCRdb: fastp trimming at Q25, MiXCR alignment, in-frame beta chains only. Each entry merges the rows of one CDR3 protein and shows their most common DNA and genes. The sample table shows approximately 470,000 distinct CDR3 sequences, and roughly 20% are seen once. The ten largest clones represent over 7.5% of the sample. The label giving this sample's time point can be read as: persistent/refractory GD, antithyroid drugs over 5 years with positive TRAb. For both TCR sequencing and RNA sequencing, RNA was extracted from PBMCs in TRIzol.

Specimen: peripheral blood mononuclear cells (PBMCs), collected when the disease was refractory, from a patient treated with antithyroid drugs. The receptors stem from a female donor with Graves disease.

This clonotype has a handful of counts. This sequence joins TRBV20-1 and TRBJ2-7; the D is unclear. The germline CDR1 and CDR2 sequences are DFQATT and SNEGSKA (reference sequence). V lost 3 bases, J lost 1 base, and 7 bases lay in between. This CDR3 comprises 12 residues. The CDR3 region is CSARRPSYEQYF. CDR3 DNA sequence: TGCAGTGCTAGGAGGCCTTCCTACGAGCAGTACTTC.

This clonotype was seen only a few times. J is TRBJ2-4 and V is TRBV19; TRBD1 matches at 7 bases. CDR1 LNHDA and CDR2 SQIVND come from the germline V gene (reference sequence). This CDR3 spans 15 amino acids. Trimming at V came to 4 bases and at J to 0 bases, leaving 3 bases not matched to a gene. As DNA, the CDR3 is TGTGCCAGTAGTAAGGACAGGATAGCCAAAAACATTCAGTACTTC. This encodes CASSKDRIAKNIQYF.

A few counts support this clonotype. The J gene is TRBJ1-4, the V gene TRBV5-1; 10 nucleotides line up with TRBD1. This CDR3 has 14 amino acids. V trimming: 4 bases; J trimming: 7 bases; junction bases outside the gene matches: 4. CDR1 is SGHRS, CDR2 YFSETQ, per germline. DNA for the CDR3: TGCGCCAGCAGCACAGGACAGGGGGGTGAAAAACTGTTTTTT. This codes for CASSTGQGGEKLFF.

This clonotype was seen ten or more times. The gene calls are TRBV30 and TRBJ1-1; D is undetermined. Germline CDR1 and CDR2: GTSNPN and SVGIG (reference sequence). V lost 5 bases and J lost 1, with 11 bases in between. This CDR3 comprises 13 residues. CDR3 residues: CAWGLQRNTEAFF. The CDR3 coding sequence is TGTGCCTGGGGTCTACAGAGGAACACTGAAGCTTTCTTT. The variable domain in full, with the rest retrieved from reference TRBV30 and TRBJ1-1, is SQTIHQWPATLVQPVGSPLSLECTVEGTSNPNLYWYRQAAGRGLQLLFYSVGIGQISSEVPQNLSASRPQDRQFILSSKKLLLSDSGFYLCAWGLQRNTEAFFGQGTRLTVV.

CDR3 in DNA: TGCAGTGCTAGTGACCTAGGGGATAGCTACGAGCAGTACTTC. Protein product: CSASDLGDSYEQYF. This chain connects TRBV20-1 to TRBJ2-7; tentative D call: TRBD1 (5 bases). Germline loops: CDR1 DFQATT, CDR2 SNEGSKA (reference sequence). CDR3 length: 14 amino acids. V was shortened by 3 bases and J by 3 bases, with 15 bases between the two germline ends.

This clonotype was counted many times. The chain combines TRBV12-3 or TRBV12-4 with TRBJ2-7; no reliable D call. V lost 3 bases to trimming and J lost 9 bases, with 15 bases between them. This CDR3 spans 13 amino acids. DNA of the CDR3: TGTGCCAGCAGTTTTTCTTCGCTAGACGGGCAGTACTTC. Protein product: CASSFSSLDGQYF.

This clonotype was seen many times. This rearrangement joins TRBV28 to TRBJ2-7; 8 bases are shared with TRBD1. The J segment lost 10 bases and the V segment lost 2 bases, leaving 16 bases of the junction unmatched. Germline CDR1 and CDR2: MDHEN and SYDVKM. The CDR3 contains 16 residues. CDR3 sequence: CASSLHRQPATGEQYF. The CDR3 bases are TGTGCCAGCAGTTTACACCGGCAACCCGCGACAGGGGAACAGTACTTC.

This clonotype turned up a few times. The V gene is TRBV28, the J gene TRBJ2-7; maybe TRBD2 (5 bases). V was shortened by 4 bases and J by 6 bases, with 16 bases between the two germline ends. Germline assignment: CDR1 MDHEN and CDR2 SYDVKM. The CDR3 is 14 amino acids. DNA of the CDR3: TGTGCCAGCAGTTGGGTAGCGATAAGGACCGAGCAGTACTTC. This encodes CASSWVAIRTEQYF.

The CDR3: CASSQDSGTQYF. The CDR3 DNA reads TGTGCCAGCAGCCAAGATTCTGGGACCCAGTACTTC. The chain carries TRBV3-1 and TRBJ2-5; D not resolved. Germline-derived CDR1 and CDR2 are LGHDT and YNNKEL (reference sequence). V shed 0 bases and J shed 7 bases, with 6 bases lying between them. The CDR3 is made up of 12 amino acids.

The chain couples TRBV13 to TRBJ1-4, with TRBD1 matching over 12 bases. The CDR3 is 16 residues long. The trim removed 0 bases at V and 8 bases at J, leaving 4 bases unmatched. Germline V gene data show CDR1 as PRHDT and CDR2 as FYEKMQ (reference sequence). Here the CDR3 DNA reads TGTGCCAGCAGCTTAGGCCCGGGACAGGGGGCAGAAAAACTGTTTTTT. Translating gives CASSLGPGQGAEKLFF.

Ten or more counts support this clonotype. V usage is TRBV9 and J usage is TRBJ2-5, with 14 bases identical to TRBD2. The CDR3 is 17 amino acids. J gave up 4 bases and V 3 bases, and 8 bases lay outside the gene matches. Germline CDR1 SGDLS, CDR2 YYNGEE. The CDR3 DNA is TGTGCCAGCAGCGCGGGACTAGCGGGAGTACTCCGAGAGACCCAGTACTTC. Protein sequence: CASSAGLAGVLRETQYF. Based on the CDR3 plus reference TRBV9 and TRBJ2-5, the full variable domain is DSGVTQTPKHLITATGQRVTLRCSPRSGDLSVYWYQQSLDQGLQFLIQYYNGEERAKGNILERFSAQQFPDLHSELNLSSLELGDSALYFCASSAGLAGVLRETQYFGPGTRLLVL.

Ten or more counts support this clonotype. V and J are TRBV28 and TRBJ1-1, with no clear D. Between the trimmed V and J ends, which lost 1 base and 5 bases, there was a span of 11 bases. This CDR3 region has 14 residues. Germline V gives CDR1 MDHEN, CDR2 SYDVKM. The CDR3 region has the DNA TGTGCCAGCAGTTTATTGGGCAGCAGGACTGAAGCTTTCTTT. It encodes CASSLLGSRTEAFF.

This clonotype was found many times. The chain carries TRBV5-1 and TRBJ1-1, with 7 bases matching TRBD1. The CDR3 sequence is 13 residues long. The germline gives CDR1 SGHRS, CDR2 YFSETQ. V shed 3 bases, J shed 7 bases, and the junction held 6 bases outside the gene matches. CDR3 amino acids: CASSWEGDSEAFF. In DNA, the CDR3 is TGCGCCAGCAGCTGGGAGGGGGACAGTGAAGCTTTCTTT.

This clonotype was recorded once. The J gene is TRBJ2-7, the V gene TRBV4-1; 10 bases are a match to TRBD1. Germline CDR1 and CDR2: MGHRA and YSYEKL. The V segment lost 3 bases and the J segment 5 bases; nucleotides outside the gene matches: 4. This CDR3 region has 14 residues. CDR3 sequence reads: CASSQGQGLNEQYF. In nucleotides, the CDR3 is TGCGCCAGCAGCCAGGGACAGGGGTTGAACGAGCAGTACTTC.

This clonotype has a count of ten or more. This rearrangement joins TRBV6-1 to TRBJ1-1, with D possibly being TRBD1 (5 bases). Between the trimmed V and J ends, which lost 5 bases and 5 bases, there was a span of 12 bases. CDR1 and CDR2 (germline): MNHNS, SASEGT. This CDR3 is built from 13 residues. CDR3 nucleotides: TGTGCCAGCAGTATTGGGACGGAAACTGAAGCTTTCTTT. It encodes CASSIGTETEAFF.

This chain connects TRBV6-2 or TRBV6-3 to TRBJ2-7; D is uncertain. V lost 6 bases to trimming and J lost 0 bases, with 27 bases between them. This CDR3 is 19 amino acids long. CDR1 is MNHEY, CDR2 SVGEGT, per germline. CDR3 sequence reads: CASRPIDLIPEPGSYEQYF. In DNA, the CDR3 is TGTGCCAGCAGACCCATAGACCTGATTCCTGAGCCGGGCTCCTACGAGCAGTACTTC.

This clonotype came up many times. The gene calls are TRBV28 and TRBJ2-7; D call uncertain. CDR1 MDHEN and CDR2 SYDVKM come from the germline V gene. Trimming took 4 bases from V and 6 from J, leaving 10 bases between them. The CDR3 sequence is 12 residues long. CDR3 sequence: CASSSTWGEQYF. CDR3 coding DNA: TGTGCCAGCAGTTCTACCTGGGGCGAGCAGTACTTC.

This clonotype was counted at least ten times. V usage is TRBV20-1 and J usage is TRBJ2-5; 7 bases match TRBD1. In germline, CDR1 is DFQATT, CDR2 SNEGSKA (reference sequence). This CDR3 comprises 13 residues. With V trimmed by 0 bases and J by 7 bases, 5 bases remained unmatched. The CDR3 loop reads CSARDGTVGTQYF. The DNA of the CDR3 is TGCAGTGCTAGAGATGGGACAGTGGGGACCCAGTACTTC.

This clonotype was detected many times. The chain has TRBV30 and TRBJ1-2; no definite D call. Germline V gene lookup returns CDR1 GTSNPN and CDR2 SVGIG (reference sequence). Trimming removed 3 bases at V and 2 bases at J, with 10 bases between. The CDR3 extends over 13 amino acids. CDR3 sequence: CAWRYSKNYGYTF. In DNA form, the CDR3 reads TGTGCCTGGAGGTATTCGAAAAACTATGGCTACACCTTC.

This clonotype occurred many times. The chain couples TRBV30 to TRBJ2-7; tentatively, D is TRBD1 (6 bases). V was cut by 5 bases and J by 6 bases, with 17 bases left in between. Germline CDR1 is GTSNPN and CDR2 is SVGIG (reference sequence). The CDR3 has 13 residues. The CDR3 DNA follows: TGTGCCTGGGCAACAGGGTTGCTCTCCGAGCAGTACTTC. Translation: CAWATGLLSEQYF.